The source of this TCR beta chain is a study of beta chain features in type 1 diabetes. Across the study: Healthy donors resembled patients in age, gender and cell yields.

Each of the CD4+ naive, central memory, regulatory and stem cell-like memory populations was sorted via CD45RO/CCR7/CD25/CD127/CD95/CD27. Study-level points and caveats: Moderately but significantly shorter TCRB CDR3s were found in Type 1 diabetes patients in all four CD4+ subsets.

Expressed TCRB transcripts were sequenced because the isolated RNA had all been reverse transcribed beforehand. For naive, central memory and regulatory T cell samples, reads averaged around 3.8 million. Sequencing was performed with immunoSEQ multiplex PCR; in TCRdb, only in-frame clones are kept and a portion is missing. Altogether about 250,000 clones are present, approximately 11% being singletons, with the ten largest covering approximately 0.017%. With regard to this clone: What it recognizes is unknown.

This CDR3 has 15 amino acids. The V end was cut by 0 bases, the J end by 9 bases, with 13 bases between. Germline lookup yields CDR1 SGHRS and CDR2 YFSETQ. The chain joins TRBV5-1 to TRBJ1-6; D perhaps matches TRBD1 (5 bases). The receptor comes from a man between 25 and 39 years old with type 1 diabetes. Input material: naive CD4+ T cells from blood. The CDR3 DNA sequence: TGCGCCAGCAGCTTGGGGGGGGAAAGGGGTTCACCCCTCCACTTT. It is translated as CASSLGGERGSPLHF.